The clone carrying this T cell receptor beta chain was seen more than once but under ten times. Its specificity is unknown. These data belong to a study of CD8 T cells in ankylosing spondylitis. Broader study findings: Disease-linked clones displayed a CD8+ phenotype and appeared relatively rarely in peripheral blood. Ankylosing spondylitis blood appeared to carry a characteristic TCR beta motif of 7 or 8 highly homologous variants.

TCRdb passed the 5' RACE reads through MiXCR, listing each CDR3 protein once. The sample yields under 550,000 distinct CDR3 sequences, roughly 26% seen once. This CDR3 has 14 residues. Losses at the gene ends were 6 bases for V and 10 bases for J; bases not matched to a gene: 7. This TCR came from a male donor with ankylosing spondylitis. J is TRBJ1-6 and V is TRBV12-3 or TRBV12-4; 9 nucleotides agree with TRBD1. Sequencing was performed on blood, either unsorted or a sorted T cell fraction (not recorded which). The CDR3 protein is CASSRGQGRSPLHF. CDR3 bases: TGTGCCAGCAGCAGAGGACAGGGGCGGTCACCCCTCCACTTT.